The clone carrying this TCR beta chain was recorded many times. What it binds is unknown. The data originate from a study of T cells in Graves' hyperthyroidism and ophthalmopathy. General observations from the study: Blood samples included most of the expanded thyroid clonotypes exceeding 0.001.

TCR beta CDR3 regions were amplified from RNA. Primed by the HTBI set, a first-round RT-PCR was run on the TCR CDR3. TCRdb re-called the multiplex PCR reads through MiXCR, storing one row per CDR3 protein. The top ten hold 40% of the sample, which has approximately 380,000 distinct CDR3 sequences, under 20% seen once. The PBMCs were sourced from fresh peripheral blood (approximately 9 ml). Trimming shortened V by 0 bases and J by 5 bases, and 14 bases separated the two germline ends. Germline V gives CDR1 SGDLS, CDR2 YYNGEE. The CDR3 runs 15 residues. The material sequenced was blood. This TCR was recovered from a man between 18 and 35 years old with Graves' ophthalmopathy. V usage is TRBV9 and J usage is TRBJ2-5; TRBD2 is a possible D gene (6 bases). CDR3 residues: CASSVAFGTGETQYF. CDR3 coding DNA: TGTGCCAGCAGCGTAGCTTTCGGGACTGGCGAGACCCAGTACTTC.